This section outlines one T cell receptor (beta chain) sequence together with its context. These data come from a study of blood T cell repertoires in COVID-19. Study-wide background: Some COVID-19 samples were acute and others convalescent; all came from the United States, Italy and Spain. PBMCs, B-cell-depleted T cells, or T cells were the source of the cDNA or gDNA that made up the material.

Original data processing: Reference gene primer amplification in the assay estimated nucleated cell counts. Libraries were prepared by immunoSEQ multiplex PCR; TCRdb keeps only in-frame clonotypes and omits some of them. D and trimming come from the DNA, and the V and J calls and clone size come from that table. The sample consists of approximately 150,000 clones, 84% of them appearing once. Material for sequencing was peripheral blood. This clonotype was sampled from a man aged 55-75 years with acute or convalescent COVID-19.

CDR3 DNA sequence: TGTGCCGTGGGGACTGGGGCCGACGAGCAGTACTTC. It specifies CAVGTGADEQYF. This chain links TRBV5-4 with TRBJ2-7, with D possibly matching TRBD2 (6 bases). The CDR3 length is 12 residues. V was pared by 10 bases and J by 5 bases, with 16 bases between. Germline V gene data show CDR1 as SGHNT and CDR2 as YYREEE (reference sequence).